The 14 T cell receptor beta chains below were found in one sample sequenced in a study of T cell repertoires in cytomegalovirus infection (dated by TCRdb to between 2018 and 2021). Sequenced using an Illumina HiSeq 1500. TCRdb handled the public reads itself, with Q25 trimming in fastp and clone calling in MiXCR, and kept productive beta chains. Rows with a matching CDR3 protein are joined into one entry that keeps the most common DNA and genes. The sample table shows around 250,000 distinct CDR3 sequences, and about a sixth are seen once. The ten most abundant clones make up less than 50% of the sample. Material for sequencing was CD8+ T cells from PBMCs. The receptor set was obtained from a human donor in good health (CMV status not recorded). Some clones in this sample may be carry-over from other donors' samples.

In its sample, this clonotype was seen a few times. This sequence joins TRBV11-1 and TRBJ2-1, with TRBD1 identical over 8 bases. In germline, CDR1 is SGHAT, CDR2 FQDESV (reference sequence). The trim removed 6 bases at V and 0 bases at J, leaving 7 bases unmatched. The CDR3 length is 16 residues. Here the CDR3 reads CASSHNTGGSYNEQFF. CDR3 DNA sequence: TGTGCCAGCAGTCACAATACAGGGGGCTCCTACAATGAGCAGTTCTTC.

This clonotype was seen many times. DNA for the CDR3: TGTGCCAGCAGCTCACCCACCGGGACAGGAGCCTACGAGCAGTACTTC. Its protein product is CASSSPTGTGAYEQYF. This chain joins TRBV7-2 and TRBJ2-7; 8 bases fit TRBD1. V gave up 4 bases and J gave up 2 bases; unmatched junction bases: 10. CDR1 is SGHTA, CDR2 FQGNSA, per germline. The CDR3 consists of 16 residues. The full variable domain, rest sourced from reference TRBV7-2 and TRBJ2-7, is GAGVSQSPSNKVTEKGKDVELRCDPISGHTALYWYRQSLGQGLEFLIYFQGNSAPDKSGLPSDRFSAERTGGSVSTLTIQRTQQEDSAVYLCASSSPTGTGAYEQYFGPGTRLTVT.

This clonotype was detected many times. The CDR3 nucleotides read TGTGCCAGCAGCTCTTACAGGGGGCTCGGGGACACTGAAGCTTTCTTT. It yields the protein CASSSYRGLGDTEAFF. The rearrangement joins TRBV11-2 to TRBJ1-1; TRBD1 aligns across 9 bases. Germline V lookup: CDR1 SGHAT, CDR2 FQNNGV. V lost 4 bases to trimming and J lost 3 bases; unmatched junction nucleotides: 9. The length of the CDR3 is 16 residues.

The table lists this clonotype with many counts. The CDR3: CASSLDDRGRTDTQYF. Here the CDR3 DNA reads TGTGCCAGCAGCTTAGACGACAGGGGGCGTACAGATACGCAGTATTTT. This chain uses TRBV7-2 with TRBJ2-3; 10 bases line up with TRBD1. V shed 1 base, J shed 3 bases, and the junction held 4 bases outside the gene matches. The CDR3 runs 16 residues. Per germline, CDR1 SGHTA and CDR2 FQGNSA.

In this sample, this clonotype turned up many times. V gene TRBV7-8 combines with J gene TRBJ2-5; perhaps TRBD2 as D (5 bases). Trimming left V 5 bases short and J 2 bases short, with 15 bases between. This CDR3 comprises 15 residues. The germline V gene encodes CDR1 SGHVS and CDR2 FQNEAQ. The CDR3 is CASSVSDWPQETQYF. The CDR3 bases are TGTGCCAGCAGCGTCTCGGACTGGCCGCAAGAGACCCAGTACTTC.

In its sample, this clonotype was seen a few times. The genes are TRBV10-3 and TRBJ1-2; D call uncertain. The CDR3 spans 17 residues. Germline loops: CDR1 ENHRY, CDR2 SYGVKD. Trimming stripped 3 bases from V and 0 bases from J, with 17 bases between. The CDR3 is CAISDTNVSGANYGYTF. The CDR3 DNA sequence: TGTGCCATCAGTGACACCAATGTTAGCGGGGCTAACTATGGCTACACCTTC.

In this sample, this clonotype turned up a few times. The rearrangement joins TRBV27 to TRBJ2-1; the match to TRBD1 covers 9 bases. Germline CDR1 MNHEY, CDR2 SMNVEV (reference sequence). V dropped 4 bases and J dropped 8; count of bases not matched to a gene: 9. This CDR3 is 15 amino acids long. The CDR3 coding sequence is TGTGCCAGCAGTTCCCCGGGACAGGGTTCCGATGAGCAGTTCTTC. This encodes CASSSPGQGSDEQFF.

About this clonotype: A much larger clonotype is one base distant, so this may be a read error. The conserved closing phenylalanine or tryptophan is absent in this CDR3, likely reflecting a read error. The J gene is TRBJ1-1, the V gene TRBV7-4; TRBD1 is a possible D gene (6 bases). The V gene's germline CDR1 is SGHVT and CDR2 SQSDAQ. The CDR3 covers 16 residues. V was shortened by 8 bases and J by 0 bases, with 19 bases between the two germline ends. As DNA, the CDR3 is TGTGCCAGCGACTTCCCGGCAGGGGCCATGAACACTGAAGCTTTCTCT. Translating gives CASDFPAGAMNTEAFS.

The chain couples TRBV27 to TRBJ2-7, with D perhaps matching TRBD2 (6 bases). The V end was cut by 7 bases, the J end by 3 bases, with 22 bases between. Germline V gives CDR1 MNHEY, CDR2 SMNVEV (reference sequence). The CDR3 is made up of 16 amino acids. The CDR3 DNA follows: TGTGCCAGCACCCCATCGGGGCTAGCGTTTGGCTACGAGCAGTACTTC. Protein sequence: CASTPSGLAFGYEQYF.

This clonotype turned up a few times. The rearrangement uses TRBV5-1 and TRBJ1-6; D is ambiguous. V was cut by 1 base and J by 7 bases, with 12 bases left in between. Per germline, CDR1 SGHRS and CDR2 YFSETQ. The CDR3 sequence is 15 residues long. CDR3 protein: CASSLLGGWNSPLHF. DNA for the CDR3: TGCGCCAGCAGCTTGTTAGGCGGTTGGAATTCACCCCTCCACTTT.

The CDR3 reads CASSLSRTVGTGELFF. CDR3 in DNA: TGTGCCAGCAGCTTATCTCGGACAGTGGGCACCGGGGAGCTGTTTTTT. This chain links TRBV11-2 with TRBJ2-2; TRBD1 might be the D (6 bases). V was clipped by 2 bases and J by 4 bases, with 14 bases between them. Germline V gene sequence: CDR1 SGHAT, CDR2 FQNNGV. The CDR3 is 16 residues long.

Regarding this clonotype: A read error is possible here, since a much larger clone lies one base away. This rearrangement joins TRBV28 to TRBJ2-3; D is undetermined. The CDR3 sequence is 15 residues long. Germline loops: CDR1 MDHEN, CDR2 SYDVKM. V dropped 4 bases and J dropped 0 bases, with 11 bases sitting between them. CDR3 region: CASSSYSESTDTQYF. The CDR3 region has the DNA TGTGCCAGCAGTTCATATTCCGAGAGCACAGATACGCAGTATTTT. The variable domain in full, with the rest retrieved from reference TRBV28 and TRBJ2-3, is DVKVTQSSRYLVKRTGEKVFLECVQDMDHENMFWYRQDPGLGLRLIYFSYDVKMKEKGDIPEGYSVSREKKERFSLILESASTNQTSMYLCASSSYSESTDTQYFGPGTRLTVL.

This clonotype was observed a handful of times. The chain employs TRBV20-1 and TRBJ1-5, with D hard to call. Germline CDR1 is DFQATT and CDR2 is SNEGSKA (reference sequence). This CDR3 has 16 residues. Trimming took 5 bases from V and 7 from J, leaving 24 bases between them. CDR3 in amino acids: CSAAYLDGKNAQPQHF. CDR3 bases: TGCAGTGCTGCCTACCTGGACGGCAAGAATGCGCAGCCCCAGCATTTT.

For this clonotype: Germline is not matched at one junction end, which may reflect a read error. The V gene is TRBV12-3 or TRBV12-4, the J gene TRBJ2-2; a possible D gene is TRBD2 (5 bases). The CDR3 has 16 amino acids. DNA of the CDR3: TGTGCCAGCAGTTTTCGGCAGTCACTCCACACCGGGAAGCTGTTTTTT. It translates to CASSFRQSLHTGKLFF.